This T cell receptor (beta chain) was obtained from a study of T cell repertoires in aging, cancer and after chemotherapy. V lost 3 bases, J lost 6 bases, and 12 bases lay in between. This CDR3 has 14 amino acids. Germline values: CDR1 LNHDA, CDR2 SQIVND (reference sequence). By frequency in the sample, this clonotype is large. The antigen is not known. TRB rearrangements spanning V, D and J were amplified using mixed TRB-A/B primers. MiXCR was run by TCRdb on the multiplex PCR reads, yielding one entry per CDR3 protein. In the table there are more than 650 distinct CDR3 sequences, over 20% of which are singletons. Peripheral blood genomic DNA, not sorted cells or RNA, was the template. Study-wide findings and caveats: Untreated cancer patients had significantly lower blood TCR diversity than age-matched healthy donors. Healthy donors lost TCR diversity with age mainly through richness, cancer patients through richness and evenness.

The clonotype originates from a human donor in good health. Material: blood. The chain is built from TRBV19 and TRBJ2-1; D perhaps matches TRBD1 (5 bases). The CDR3 DNA follows: TGTGCCAGTAGTATTGCAGGGTTGGTCAATGAGCAGTTCTTC. Its protein product is CASSIAGLVNEQFF.